This is a list of T cell receptor beta chains from one sample in a study of blood T cell repertoires in COVID-19. The method was immunoSEQ multiplex PCR; TCRdb's version includes in-frame clones alone and lacks a portion of them. Among about 300,000 clones listed, approximately 90% were seen once. The specimen was PBMCs or T cells enriched from blood (not recorded which). Receptor source: a man younger than 45 who had recovered from COVID-19. CDR3s include the opening cysteine and the closing phenylalanine or tryptophan. The order of the fields is J gene, clone size, V gene, D gene, CDR3 protein, CDR3 DNA. The D gene is left open where the match is weak. The size entry is marked missing in some rows and otherwise reads once, few, many or a size class.

j_call: TRBJ2-5
clone_size: once
v_call: TRBV12-3/TRBV12-4
d_call: .
cdr3_aa: CASSRQEETQYF
cdr3_nt: TGTGCCAGCAGTAGACAGGAAGAGACCCAGTACTTC

j_call: TRBJ1-4
clone_size: .
v_call: TRBV7-6
d_call: TRBD1
cdr3_aa: CASSPNRGWGGEKLFF
cdr3_nt: TGTGCCAGCAGCCCAAACAGGGGATGGGGTGGTGAAAAACTGTTTTTT

j_call: TRBJ1-3
clone_size: few
v_call: TRBV30
d_call: .
cdr3_aa: CAWNKNRSGYSGNTIYF
cdr3_nt: TGTGCCTGGAATAAAAACCGATCGGGATACTCTGGAAACACCATATATTTT

j_call: TRBJ2-7
clone_size: .
v_call: TRBV19
d_call: TRBD2
cdr3_aa: CASSSGLGLYEQYF
cdr3_nt: TGTGCCAGTAGTTCAGGACTAGGGCTATACGAGCAGTACTTC

j_call: TRBJ2-3
clone_size: .
v_call: TRBV29-1
d_call: TRBD2
cdr3_aa: CSVEGRGSPPDTQYF
cdr3_nt: TGCAGCGTTGAAGGTCGCGGGAGTCCCCCAGATACGCAGTATTTT

j_call: TRBJ2-1
clone_size: .
v_call: TRBV7-3
d_call: TRBD2
cdr3_aa: CASSTRFSGSAERRSYNEQFF
cdr3_nt: TGTGCCAGCAGCACCCGCTTTAGCGGGAGTGCCGAGCGGCGTTCCTACAATGAGCAGTTCTTC

j_call: TRBJ1-5
clone_size: .
v_call: TRBV4-1
d_call: TRBD1
cdr3_aa: CASSQESGTGVHQPQHF
cdr3_nt: TGCGCCAGCAGCCAAGAATCCGGGACAGGGGTGCATCAGCCCCAGCATTTT

j_call: TRBJ2-7
clone_size: .
v_call: TRBV12-3/TRBV12-4
d_call: TRBD2
cdr3_aa: CASSPGTSYEQYF
cdr3_nt: TGTGCCAGCAGTCCCGGGACTAGCTACGAGCAGTACTTC

j_call: TRBJ1-4
clone_size: .
v_call: TRBV6-5
d_call: .
cdr3_aa: CASSYSGGGSEKLFF
cdr3_nt: TGTGCCAGCAGTTACTCGGGCGGGGGGAGCGAAAAACTGTTTTTT

j_call: TRBJ1-2
clone_size: .
v_call: TRBV9
d_call: .
cdr3_aa: CASSVDGGRPVGYTF
cdr3_nt: TGTGCCAGCAGCGTAGACGGGGGAAGGCCCGTGGGCTACACCTTC

j_call: TRBJ1-2
clone_size: .
v_call: TRBV21-1
d_call: .
cdr3_aa: CASSSDSGRNYGYTF
cdr3_nt: TGTGCCAGCAGCAGCGACTCCGGGAGGAACTATGGCTACACCTTC

j_call: TRBJ2-7
clone_size: .
v_call: TRBV10-3
d_call: TRBD2
cdr3_aa: CAISESGTVTYEQYF
cdr3_nt: TGTGCCATCAGTGAAAGCGGGACCGTAACCTACGAGCAGTACTTC

j_call: TRBJ2-1
clone_size: .
v_call: TRBV29-1
d_call: .
cdr3_aa: CSVEERDKGYEQFF
cdr3_nt: TGCAGCGTTGAAGAACGGGACAAGGGGTATGAGCAGTTCTTC